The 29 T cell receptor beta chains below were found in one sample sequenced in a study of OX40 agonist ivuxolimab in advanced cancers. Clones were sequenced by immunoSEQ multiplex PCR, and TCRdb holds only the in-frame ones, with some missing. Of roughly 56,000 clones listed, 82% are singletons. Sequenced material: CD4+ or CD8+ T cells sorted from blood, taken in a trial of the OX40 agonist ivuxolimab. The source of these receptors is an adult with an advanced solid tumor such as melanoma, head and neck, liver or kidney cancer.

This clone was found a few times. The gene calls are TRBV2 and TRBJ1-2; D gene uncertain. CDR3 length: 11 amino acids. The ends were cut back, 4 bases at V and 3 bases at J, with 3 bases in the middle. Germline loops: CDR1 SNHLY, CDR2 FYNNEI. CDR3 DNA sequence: TGTGCCAGCAGTGGGCACTATGGCTACACCTTC. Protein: CASSGHYGYTF.

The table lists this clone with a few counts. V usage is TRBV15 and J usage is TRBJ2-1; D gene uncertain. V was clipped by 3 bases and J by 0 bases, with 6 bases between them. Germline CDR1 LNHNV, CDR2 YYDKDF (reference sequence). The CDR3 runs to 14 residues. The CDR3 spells CATSRSYSYNEQFF. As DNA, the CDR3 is TGTGCCACCAGCAGGAGTTACTCCTACAATGAGCAGTTCTTC.

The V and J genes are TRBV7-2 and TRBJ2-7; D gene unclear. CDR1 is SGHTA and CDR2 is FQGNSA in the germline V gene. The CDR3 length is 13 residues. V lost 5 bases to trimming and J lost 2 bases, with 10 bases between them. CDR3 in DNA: TGTGCCAGCAGCCGGACCCGCGCCTACGAGCAGTACTTC. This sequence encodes CASSRTRAYEQYF.

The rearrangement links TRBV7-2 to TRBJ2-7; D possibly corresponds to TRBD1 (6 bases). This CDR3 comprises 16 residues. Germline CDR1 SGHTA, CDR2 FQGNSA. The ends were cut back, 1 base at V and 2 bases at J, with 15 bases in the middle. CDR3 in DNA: TGTGCCAGCAGCTTAGGGAGAGACAGGCGAGCCTACGAGCAGTACTTC. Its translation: CASSLGRDRRAYEQYF.

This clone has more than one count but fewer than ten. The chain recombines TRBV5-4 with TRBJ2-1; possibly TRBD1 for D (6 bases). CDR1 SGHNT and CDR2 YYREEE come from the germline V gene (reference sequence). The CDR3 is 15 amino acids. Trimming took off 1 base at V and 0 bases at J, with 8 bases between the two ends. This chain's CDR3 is CASSLQGHSYNEQFF. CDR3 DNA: TGTGCCAGCAGCTTGCAGGGGCACTCCTACAATGAGCAGTTCTTC.

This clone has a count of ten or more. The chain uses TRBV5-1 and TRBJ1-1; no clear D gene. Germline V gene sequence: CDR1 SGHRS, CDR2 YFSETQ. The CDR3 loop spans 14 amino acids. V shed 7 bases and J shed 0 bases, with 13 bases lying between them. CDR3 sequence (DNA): TGCGCCAGCGCAAAGTTGGGGTTGAACACTGAAGCTTTCTTT. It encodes CASAKLGLNTEAFF. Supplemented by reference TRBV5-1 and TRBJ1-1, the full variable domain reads KAGVTQTPRYLIKTRGQQVTLSCSPISGHRSVSWYQQTPGQGLQFLFEYFSETQRNKGNFPGRFSGRQFSNSRSEMNVSTLELGDSALYLCASAKLGLNTEAFFGQGTRLTVV.

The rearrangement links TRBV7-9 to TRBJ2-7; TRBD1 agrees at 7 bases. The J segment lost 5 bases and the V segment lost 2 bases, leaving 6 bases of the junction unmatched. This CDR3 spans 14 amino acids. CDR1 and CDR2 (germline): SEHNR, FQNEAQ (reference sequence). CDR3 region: CASSLTIQGNEQYF. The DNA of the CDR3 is TGTGCCAGCAGCTTAACGATACAGGGGAACGAGCAGTACTTC.

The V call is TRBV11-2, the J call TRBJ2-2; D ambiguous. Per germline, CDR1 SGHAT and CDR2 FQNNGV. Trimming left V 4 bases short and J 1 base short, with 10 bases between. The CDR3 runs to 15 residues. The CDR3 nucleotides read TGTGCCAGCAGCTCGAACGCAGAGAACACCGGGGAGCTGTTTTTT. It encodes CASSSNAENTGELFF.

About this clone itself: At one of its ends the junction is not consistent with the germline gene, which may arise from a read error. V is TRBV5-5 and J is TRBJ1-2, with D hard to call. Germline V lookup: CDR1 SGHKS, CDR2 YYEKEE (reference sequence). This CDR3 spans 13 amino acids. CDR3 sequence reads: CASKEFSDYGYTF. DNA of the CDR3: TGTGCCAGCAAAGAGTTCTCGGACTACGGCTACACCTTC.

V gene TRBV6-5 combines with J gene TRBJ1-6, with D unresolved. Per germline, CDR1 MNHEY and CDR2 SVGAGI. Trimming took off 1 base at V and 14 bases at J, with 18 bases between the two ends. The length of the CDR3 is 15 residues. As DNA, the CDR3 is TGTGCCAGCAGTTACTTATCCCCCGACCGAGCGTCCCTCCACTTT. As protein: CASSYLSPDRASLHF.

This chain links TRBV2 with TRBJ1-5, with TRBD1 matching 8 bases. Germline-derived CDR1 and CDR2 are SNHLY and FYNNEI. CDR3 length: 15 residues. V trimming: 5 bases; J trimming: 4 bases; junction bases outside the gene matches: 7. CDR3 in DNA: TGTGCCAGCAGTTCTAGACAGGGGATGAATCAGCCCCAGCATTTT. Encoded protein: CASSSRQGMNQPQHF.

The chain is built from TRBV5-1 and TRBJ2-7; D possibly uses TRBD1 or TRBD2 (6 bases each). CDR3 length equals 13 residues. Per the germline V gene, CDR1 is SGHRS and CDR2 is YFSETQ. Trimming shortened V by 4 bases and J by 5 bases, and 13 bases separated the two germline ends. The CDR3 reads CASSQFGGDEQYF. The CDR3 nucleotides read TGCGCCAGCAGCCAATTCGGGGGCGACGAGCAGTACTTC.

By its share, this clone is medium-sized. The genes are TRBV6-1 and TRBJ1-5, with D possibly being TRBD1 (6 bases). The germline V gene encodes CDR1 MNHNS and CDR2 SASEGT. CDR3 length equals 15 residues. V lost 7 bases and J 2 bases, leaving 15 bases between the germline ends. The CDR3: CASTLIQGRNQPQHF. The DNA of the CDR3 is TGTGCCAGCACCTTGATACAGGGACGCAATCAGCCCCAGCATTTT.

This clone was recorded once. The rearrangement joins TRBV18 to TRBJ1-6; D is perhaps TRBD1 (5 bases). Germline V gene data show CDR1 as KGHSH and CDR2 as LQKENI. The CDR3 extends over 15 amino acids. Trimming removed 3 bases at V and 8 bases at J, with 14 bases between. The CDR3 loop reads CASSPGRAGHSPLHF. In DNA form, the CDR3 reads TGTGCCAGCTCACCGGGTAGAGCAGGGCATTCACCCCTCCACTTT.

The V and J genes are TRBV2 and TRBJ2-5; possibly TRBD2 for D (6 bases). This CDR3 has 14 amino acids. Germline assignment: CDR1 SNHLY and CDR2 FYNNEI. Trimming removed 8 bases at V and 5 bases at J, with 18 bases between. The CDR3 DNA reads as TGTGCCAGCCGGCGGGGAGGTGCCCTTGAGACCCAGTACTTC. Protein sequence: CASRRGGALETQYF.

CDR3 region: CASSPRDGGNTEAFF. In DNA, the CDR3 is TGTGCCAGCAGCCCCCGGGACGGCGGGAACACTGAAGCTTTCTTT. The rearrangement links TRBV7-6 to TRBJ1-1, with D perhaps TRBD1 (5 bases). CDR1 SGHVS and CDR2 FNYEAQ come from the germline V gene. V lost 5 bases and J lost 1, with 14 bases in between. The CDR3 length is 15 residues.

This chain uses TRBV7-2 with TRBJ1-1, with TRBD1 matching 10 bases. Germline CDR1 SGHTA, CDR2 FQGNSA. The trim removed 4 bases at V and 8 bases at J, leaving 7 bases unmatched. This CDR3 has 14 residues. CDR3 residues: CASSSRTGGQEAFF. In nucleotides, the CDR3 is TGTGCCAGCAGCTCAAGGACAGGGGGACAGGAAGCTTTCTTT.

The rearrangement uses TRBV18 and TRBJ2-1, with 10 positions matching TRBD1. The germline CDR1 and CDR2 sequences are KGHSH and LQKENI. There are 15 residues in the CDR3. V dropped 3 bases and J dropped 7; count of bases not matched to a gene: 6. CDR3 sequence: CASSPRTGGKNEQFF. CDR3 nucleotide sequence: TGTGCCAGCTCACCTAGGACAGGGGGAAAGAATGAGCAGTTCTTC.

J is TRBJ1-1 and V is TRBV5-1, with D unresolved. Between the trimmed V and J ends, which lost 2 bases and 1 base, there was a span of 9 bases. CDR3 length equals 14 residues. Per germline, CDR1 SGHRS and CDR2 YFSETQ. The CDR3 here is CASSFSGGNTEAFF. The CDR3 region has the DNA TGCGCCAGCAGCTTTTCGGGAGGGAACACTGAAGCTTTCTTT.

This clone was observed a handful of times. CDR3 in amino acids: CASSLGVNTEAFF. In DNA form, the CDR3 reads TGTGCCAGCAGCTTGGGCGTGAACACTGAAGCTTTCTTT. This rearrangement joins TRBV5-8 to TRBJ1-1; D is uncertain. The CDR3 runs to 13 residues. V was clipped by 0 bases and J by 0 bases, with 3 bases between them. CDR1 is SGHTS, CDR2 YDEGEE, per germline.

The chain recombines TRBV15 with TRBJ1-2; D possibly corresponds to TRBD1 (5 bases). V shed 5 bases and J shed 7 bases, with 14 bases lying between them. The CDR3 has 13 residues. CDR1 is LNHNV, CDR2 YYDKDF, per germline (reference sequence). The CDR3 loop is CATSPRVGSGYTF. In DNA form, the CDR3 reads TGTGCCACCAGCCCCAGGGTAGGGTCTGGCTACACCTTC. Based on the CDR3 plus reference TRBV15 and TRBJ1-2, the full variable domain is DAMVIQNPRYQVTQFGKPVTLSCSQTLNHNVMYWYQQKSSQAPKLLFHYYDKDFNNEADTPDNFQSRRPNTSFCFLDIRSPGLGDTAMYLCATSPRVGSGYTFGSGTRLTVV.

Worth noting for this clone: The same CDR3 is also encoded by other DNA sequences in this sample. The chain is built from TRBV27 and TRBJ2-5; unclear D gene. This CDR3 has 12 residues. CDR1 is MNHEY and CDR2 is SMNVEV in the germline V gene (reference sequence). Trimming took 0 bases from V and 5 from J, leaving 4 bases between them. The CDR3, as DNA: TGTGCCAGCAGTTTATCAGGGGAGACCCAGTACTTC. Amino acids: CASSLSGETQYF.

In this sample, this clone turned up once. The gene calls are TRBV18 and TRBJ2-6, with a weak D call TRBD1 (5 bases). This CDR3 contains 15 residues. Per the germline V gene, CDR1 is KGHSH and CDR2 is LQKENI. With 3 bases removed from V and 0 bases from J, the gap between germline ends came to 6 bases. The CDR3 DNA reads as TGTGCCAGCTCACCGACAGCCTCTGGGGCCAACGTCCTGACTTTC. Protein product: CASSPTASGANVLTF.

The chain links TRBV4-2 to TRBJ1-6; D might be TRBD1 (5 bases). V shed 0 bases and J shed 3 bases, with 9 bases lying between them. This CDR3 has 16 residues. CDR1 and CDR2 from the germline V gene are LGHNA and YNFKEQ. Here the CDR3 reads CASSQDQGNYNSPLHF. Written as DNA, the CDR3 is TGTGCCAGCAGCCAAGATCAGGGTAACTATAATTCACCCCTCCACTTT.

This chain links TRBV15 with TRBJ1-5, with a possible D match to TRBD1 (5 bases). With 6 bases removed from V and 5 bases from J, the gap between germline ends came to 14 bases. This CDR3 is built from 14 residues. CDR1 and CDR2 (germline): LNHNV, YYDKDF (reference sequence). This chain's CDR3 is CATRDIAGYQPQHF. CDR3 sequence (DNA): TGTGCCACCAGGGATATCGCAGGGTATCAGCCCCAGCATTTT.

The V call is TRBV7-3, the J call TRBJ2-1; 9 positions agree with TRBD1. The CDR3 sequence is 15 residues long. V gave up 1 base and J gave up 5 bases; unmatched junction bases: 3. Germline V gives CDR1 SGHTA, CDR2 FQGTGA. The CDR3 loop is CASSLIQGANNEQFF. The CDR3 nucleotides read TGTGCCAGCAGCTTAATACAGGGGGCGAACAATGAGCAGTTCTTC.

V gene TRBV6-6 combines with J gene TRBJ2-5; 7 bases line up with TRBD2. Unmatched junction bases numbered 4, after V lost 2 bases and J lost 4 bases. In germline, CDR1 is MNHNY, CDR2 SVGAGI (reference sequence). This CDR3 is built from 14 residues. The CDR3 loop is CASSYGGSTETQYF. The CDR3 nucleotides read TGTGCCAGCAGTTACGGCGGGAGTACAGAGACCCAGTACTTC.

CDR3 protein: CASSYRDPNDEQFF. CDR3 sequence (DNA): TGCGCCAGCAGCTACCGGGACCCCAACGATGAGCAGTTCTTC. The J gene is TRBJ2-1, the V gene TRBV5-1; D may be TRBD1 or TRBD2 (5 bases each). Trimming cost V 3 bases and J 8 bases, with 15 bases left between them. CDR1 and CDR2 from the germline V gene are SGHRS and YFSETQ. This CDR3 spans 14 amino acids.

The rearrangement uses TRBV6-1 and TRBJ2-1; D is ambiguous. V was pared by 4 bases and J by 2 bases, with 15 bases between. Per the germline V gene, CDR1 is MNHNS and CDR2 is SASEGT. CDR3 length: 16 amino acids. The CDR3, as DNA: TGTGCCAGCAGTGGACGGACCCATATAACCTACAATGAGCAGTTCTTC. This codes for CASSGRTHITYNEQFF.